Described below is a single T cell receptor (beta chain) sequence and its context. The data derive from a study of blood T cell repertoires in COVID-19. Study overall: Specimens from acute and convalescent COVID-19 originated in the United States, Italy and Spain. T cells, B-cell-depleted T cells, or PBMCs supplied cDNA or gDNA.

Authors' methods: Estimation of nucleated cell counts relied on the amplification of reference gene primers. Produced via immunoSEQ multiplex PCR; TCRdb's table is partial and in-frame only. V and J calls and clone size follow that table, whereas D and trimming were derived from the DNA. The profile shows 200,000 to 250,000 clones, around 86% of them singletons. Trimming cost V 5 bases and J 3 bases; bases outside gene matches: 9. Germline V gene sequence: CDR1 MNHNY, CDR2 SVGAGI (reference sequence). This CDR3 region has 15 residues. The J gene is TRBJ1-2, the V gene TRBV6-6; 7 positions match TRBD1. This receptor was obtained from a human donor in a cohort sampled during active COVID-19. Sequences were obtained from peripheral blood. Written as DNA, the CDR3 is TGTGCCAGCAGTCAACAGGGGCGTTCTGACTATGGCTACACCTTC. This encodes CASSQQGRSDYGYTF.